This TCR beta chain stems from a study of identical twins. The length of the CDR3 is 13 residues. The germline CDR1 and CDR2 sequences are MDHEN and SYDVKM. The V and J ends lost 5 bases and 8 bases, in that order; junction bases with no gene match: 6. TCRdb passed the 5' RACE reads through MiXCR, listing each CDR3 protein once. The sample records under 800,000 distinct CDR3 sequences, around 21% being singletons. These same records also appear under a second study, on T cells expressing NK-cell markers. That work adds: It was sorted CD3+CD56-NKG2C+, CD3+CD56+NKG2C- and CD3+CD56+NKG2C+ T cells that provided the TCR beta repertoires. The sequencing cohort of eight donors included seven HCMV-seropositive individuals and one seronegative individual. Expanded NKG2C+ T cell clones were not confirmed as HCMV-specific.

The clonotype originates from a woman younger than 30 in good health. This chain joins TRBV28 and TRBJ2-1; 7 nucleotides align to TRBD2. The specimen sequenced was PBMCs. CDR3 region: CASSPTSFHEQFF. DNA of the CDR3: TGTGCCAGCAGTCCGACTAGCTTCCATGAGCAGTTCTTC.